The 10 T cell receptor beta chains reported below all come from one sample, sequenced in a study. TCRdb re-derived calls from the 5' RACE reads in MiXCR, one entry per CDR3 protein. The sample lists some 10,000 distinct CDR3 sequences, more than 50% occurring once. The sequenced sample consisted of tumor-infiltrating memory CD4+ T cells sorted from the breast tumor. Subset: memory CD4+ T cells, CD4+CD45RO+CD25-. These receptors all stem from a female donor with breast cancer.

This clonotype showed up just once. This chain joins TRBV25-1 and TRBJ2-1; perhaps D is TRBD1 or TRBD2 (6 bases each). Trimming stripped 0 bases from V and 7 bases from J, with 13 bases between. CDR1 MGHDK and CDR2 SYGVNS come from the germline V gene. The CDR3 is made up of 15 amino acids. CDR3 sequence (DNA): TGTGCCAGCAGTGAATATTTCGGGGGCGGTAATGAGCAGTTCTTC. This gives the protein CASSEYFGGGNEQFF.

This sequence joins TRBV12-3 or TRBV12-4 and TRBJ1-5; TRBD1 might be the D (5 bases). Trimming shortened V by 6 bases and J by 5 bases, and 14 bases separated the two germline ends. CDR3 size: 14 residues. CDR3 loop: CASSRGPGDQPQHF. In DNA form, the CDR3 reads TGTGCCAGCAGCCGGGGCCCGGGGGATCAGCCCCAGCATTTT.

This clonotype was found once. V usage is TRBV6-6 and J usage is TRBJ2-4, with D perhaps assigned TRBD1 or TRBD2 (5 bases each). This CDR3 has 16 residues. The V gene lost 2 bases and the J gene lost 3 bases, with 14 bases spanning the gap. Germline CDR1 MNHNY, CDR2 SVGAGI (reference sequence). CDR3 sequence: CASSYGVQGDKNIQYF. For the CDR3, the DNA is TGTGCCAGCAGTTACGGAGTCCAGGGAGACAAAAACATTCAGTACTTC.

The chain links TRBV29-1 to TRBJ2-2, with no clear D. CDR3 size: 13 residues. Germline V lookup: CDR1 SQVTM, CDR2 ANQGSEA. V lost 1 base and J 11 bases, leaving 14 bases between the germline ends. CDR3 loop: CSVEGRYTEELFF. For the CDR3, the DNA is TGCAGCGTTGAAGGCAGATACACCGAAGAGCTGTTTTTT.

This clonotype was observed a few times. This chain uses TRBV20-1 with TRBJ2-2; D is unresolved. The CDR3 has 11 amino acids. V dropped 2 bases and J dropped 4 bases, with 2 bases sitting between them. CDR1 is DFQATT and CDR2 is SNEGSKA in the germline V gene (reference sequence). The CDR3 nucleotides read TGCAGTGCTAGAATCACCGGGGAGCTGTTTTTT. This translates into CSARITGELFF.

This clonotype is a singleton in its sample. The chain employs TRBV5-1 and TRBJ1-1; D gene unclear. Looked up from germline, CDR1 is SGHRS and CDR2 is YFSETQ. V dropped 0 bases and J dropped 0 bases, with 6 bases sitting between them. This CDR3 comprises 14 residues. CDR3 coding DNA: TGCGCCAGCAGCTTGGCACAGTTGAACACTGAAGCTTTCTTT. Translation gives CASSLAQLNTEAFF.

V and J are TRBV12-3 or TRBV12-4 and TRBJ2-7; a weak D match, TRBD2 (5 bases). The germline V and J ends were trimmed by 5 bases and 4 bases, with 15 bases remaining between them. This CDR3 spans 14 amino acids. The CDR3 region has the DNA TGTGCCAGCAGTCCACCTAGGACTCGATACGAGCAGTACTTC. It translates to CASSPPRTRYEQYF.

This clonotype was seen only a few times. The rearrangement uses TRBV11-3 and TRBJ2-1; 13 bases match TRBD2. CDR3 length: 15 residues. V shed 5 bases, J shed 7 bases, and the junction held 5 bases outside the gene matches. Germline CDR1 SGHNT, CDR2 YENEEA. The CDR3 protein is CASSPLAGGRNEQFF. CDR3 nucleotide sequence: TGTGCCAGCAGCCCACTAGCGGGAGGGCGTAATGAGCAGTTCTTC.

In regard to this clonotype: It may be a read error: a sequence one base away is much more abundant. The V call is TRBV6-5, the J call TRBJ2-5; D not resolved. Germline CDR1 is MNHEY and CDR2 is SVGAGI. The CDR3 length is 13 residues. The CDR3 here is CASSKDGEETQHF. The CDR3, as DNA: TGTGCCAGCAGTAAGGACGGAGAAGAGACCCAGCACTTC.

V is TRBV7-2 and J is TRBJ1-4; D ambiguous. The CDR3 is made up of 15 amino acids. The germline CDR1 and CDR2 sequences are SGHTA and FQGNSA. Deletions cut 8 bases from V and 7 bases from J, with 20 bases between. CDR3 sequence (DNA): TGTGCCAGCCGATCCCCTGGTGGGCTTCGTGAAAAACTGTTTTTT. It codes for CASRSPGGLREKLFF.